This T cell receptor (beta chain) is from a study of shared clonotypes between healthy human individuals. CDR1 is MGHDK, CDR2 SYGVNS, per germline. V was clipped by 5 bases and J by 9 bases, with 14 bases between them. The CDR3 has 13 residues. All of the donors resided in Nashville, Tennessee, and each was a Caucasian adult. Genomic DNA from each subset was divided evenly over several immunoSEQ plates. Each sorted subset replicate got 200 ng genomic DNA, around 29,000 genomes. Assay: immunoSEQ multiplex PCR; the TCRdb copy retains only in-frame clones and omits some. The sample includes a few million clones, 85% to 95% of them seen just once.

The rearrangement joins TRBV25-1 to TRBJ2-1, with D tentatively TRBD1 (5 bases). This sequence originates from a man aged 18 to 30 in good health. Some clones in this sample may be carry-over from other donors' samples. The sample taken for sequencing was naive CD4+ T cells from PBMCs. Noted subset: CD45RA+ positively selected. CDR3 DNA: TGTGCCAGCAGTCCCTTAGGGGTGACTGAGCAGTTCTTC. It yields the protein CASSPLGVTEQFF.